This record covers a single TCR beta chain. Germline assignment: CDR1 LNHDA and CDR2 SQIVND (reference sequence). The V and J ends lost 6 bases and 0 bases respectively, with 8 bases between them. The length of the CDR3 is 13 residues. Cohort assignment relied on participant-reported clinical history. This sample is drawn from a study of blood T cell repertoires in COVID-19. Study summary: COVID-19 samples, acute and convalescent, were from the United States, Italy and Spain. Sources were T cells, B-cell-depleted T cells, or PBMCs; the material itself was cDNA or gDNA.

Per the original data handling: Nucleated cell number was recorded as an estimate derived from reference gene primer amplification. Measured with immunoSEQ multiplex PCR; TCRdb has only the in-frame clones, and not every one. From that table come the V and J calls and clone size; the DNA was used to work out D and trimming. The sample carries under 300,000 clones, 85% to 90% recorded once. Input material: PBMCs or T cells enriched from blood (not recorded which). This chain uses TRBV19 with TRBJ1-1, with D perhaps TRBD1 (5 bases). The TCR originated in a woman in her late teens or twenties who had recovered from COVID-19. Here the CDR3 DNA reads TGTGCCAGTAGCTCGACAGTGAACACTGAAGCTTTCTTT. This encodes CASSSTVNTEAFF.